This T cell receptor (beta chain) comes out of a study of early T cells in non-severe SARS-CoV-2 infection. Regarding the study as a whole: Missing private and CD4 specificities, VDJdb matching favored anti-spike CD8 responses.

TCRdb used MiXCR to reprocess the 5' RACE reads, holding one entry per CDR3 protein. The table includes some 87,000 distinct CDR3 sequences, roughly 15% detected once. This clonotype was detected a few times. Antigen unknown. This CDR3 contains 17 residues. The germline V gene encodes CDR1 PRHDT and CDR2 FYEKMQ (reference sequence). V lost 3 bases and J 0 bases, leaving 17 bases between the germline ends. This chain links TRBV13 with TRBJ1-1, with a possible D match to TRBD1 (6 bases). Specimen: whole blood. This clonotype was sampled from an adult who was a healthcare worker with PCR-confirmed SARS-CoV-2 infection or an uninfected control (not recorded which). Here the CDR3 reads CASSFPGGQGMNTEAFF. CDR3 DNA: TGTGCCAGCAGCTTCCCCGGGGGCCAGGGTATGAACACTGAAGCTTTCTTT.